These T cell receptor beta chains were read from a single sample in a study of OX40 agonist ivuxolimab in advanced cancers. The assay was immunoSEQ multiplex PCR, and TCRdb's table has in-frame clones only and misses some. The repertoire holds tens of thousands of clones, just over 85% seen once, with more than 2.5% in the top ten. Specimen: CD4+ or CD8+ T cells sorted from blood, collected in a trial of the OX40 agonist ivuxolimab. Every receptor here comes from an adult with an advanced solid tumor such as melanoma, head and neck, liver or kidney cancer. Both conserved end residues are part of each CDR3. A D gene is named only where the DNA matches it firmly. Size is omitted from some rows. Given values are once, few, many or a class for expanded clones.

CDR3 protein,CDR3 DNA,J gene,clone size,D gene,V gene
CASTQKAGNTIYF,TGTGCCAGCACCCAAAAAGCTGGAAACACCATATATTTT,TRBJ1-3,NA,NA,TRBV2
CASSKGQGTENIQYF,TGTGCCAGTAGTAAGGGACAGGGGACGGAAAACATTCAGTACTTC,TRBJ2-4,NA,TRBD1,TRBV19
CASSPNPGTGKGYTF,TGTGCCAGCAGTCCCAATCCCGGGACAGGGAAAGGCTACACCTTC,TRBJ1-2,NA,TRBD1,TRBV2
CASSFGRGNSPLHF,TGTGCCAGCAGCTTCGGCAGGGGGAATTCACCCCTCCACTTT,TRBJ1-6,NA,TRBD1,TRBV5-4
CASSVRDRSGSSDGNTIYF,TGTGCCAGCAGTGTAAGGGACAGATCCGGCTCGTCCGATGGAAACACCATATATTTT,TRBJ1-3,NA,TRBD1,TRBV2
CASRGRTNTGELFF,TGTGCCAGCAGAGGACGGACTAACACCGGGGAGCTGTTTTTT,TRBJ2-2,NA,NA,TRBV6-1
CASKVSGANVLTF,TGTGCCAGTAAAGTCTCTGGGGCCAACGTCCTGACTTTC,TRBJ2-6,NA,NA,TRBV19
CASSFSDREYGYTF,TGTGCCAGCAGTTTCTCGGACAGGGAGTATGGCTACACCTTC,TRBJ1-2,NA,TRBD1,TRBV28
CASSFRGGTGNYGYTF,TGTGCCAGTAGTTTTAGGGGCGGGACAGGGAACTATGGCTACACCTTC,TRBJ1-2,NA,TRBD1,TRBV19
CASSPGGAVYEQYF,TGTGCCAGCAGCCCTGGGGGGGCCGTCTACGAGCAGTACTTC,TRBJ2-7,NA,NA,TRBV5-4
CASSQGTGLPLHF,TGTGCCAGCAGCCAAGGAACGGGTTTGCCCCTCCACTTT,TRBJ1-6,NA,NA,TRBV14
CASSITGTGGYEQYF,TGTGCCAGTAGTATTACCGGGACAGGGGGCTACGAGCAGTACTTC,TRBJ2-7,once,TRBD1,TRBV19
CASSRGEGNEQFF,TGTGCCAGCAGCAGAGGGGAGGGCAATGAGCAGTTCTTC,TRBJ2-1,NA,TRBD2,TRBV7-2
CASSLAGGRAGANVLTF,TGTGCCAGCAGCTTGGCAGGGGGGAGGGCTGGGGCCAACGTCCTGACTTTC,TRBJ2-6,few,NA,TRBV5-4
CASSQGQRKEKLFF,TGTGCCAGCAGTCAAGGACAAAGAAAAGAAAAACTGTTTTTT,TRBJ1-4,NA,NA,TRBV27
CASSKGGVQETQYF,TGTGCCAGCAGCAAAGGGGGAGTTCAAGAGACCCAGTACTTC,TRBJ2-5,NA,NA,TRBV21-1
CASTWDRGYEQYF,TGTGCCAGCACTTGGGACAGGGGATACGAGCAGTACTTC,TRBJ2-7,NA,TRBD1,TRBV2
CASSLLAGDGELFF,TGTGCCAGCAGCTTATTAGCGGGGGACGGGGAGCTGTTTTTT,TRBJ2-2,NA,TRBD2,TRBV5-6
CASSSGTSDPETQYF,TGTGCCAGCAGCTCCGGGACTAGCGACCCAGAGACCCAGTACTTC,TRBJ2-5,NA,TRBD2,TRBV7-9
CASSWGGGQETQYF,TGCGCCAGCAGCTGGGGCGGGGGACAAGAGACCCAGTACTTC,TRBJ2-5,NA,TRBD2,TRBV10-2
CASRRGLAEENEQFF,TGTGCCAGCAGGCGAGGACTAGCGGAGGAAAATGAGCAGTTCTTC,TRBJ2-1,NA,TRBD2,TRBV28
CASTHGSSGANVLTF,TGTGCCAGCACCCACGGGAGCTCTGGGGCCAACGTCCTGACTTTC,TRBJ2-6,NA,NA,TRBV7-6
CASSPRGGKNTEAFF,TGTGCCAGCTCACCCAGGGGCGGGAAGAACACTGAAGCTTTCTTT,TRBJ1-1,NA,NA,TRBV18
CASSGDRGPAAKNIQYF,TGTGCCAGTAGTGGCGACAGGGGGCCCGCGGCCAAAAACATTCAGTACTTC,TRBJ2-4,NA,TRBD1,TRBV19
CASSYQGNTDTQYF,TGCGCCAGCAGCTATCAGGGAAACACAGATACGCAGTATTTT,TRBJ2-3,NA,NA,TRBV4-1
CASSSGTASTDTQYF,TGTGCCAGCAGTAGTGGGACAGCTAGCACAGATACGCAGTATTTT,TRBJ2-3,NA,TRBD1,TRBV6-6
CASSSDRNQPQHF,TGTGCCAGCAGTTCGGACAGAAATCAGCCCCAGCATTTT,TRBJ1-5,NA,NA,TRBV6-1
CASSNTGNQETQYF,TGTGCTAGCAGCAATACAGGGAACCAAGAGACCCAGTACTTC,TRBJ2-5,NA,NA,TRBV7-7
CASRQGPNNEQFF,TGTGCCAGCCGACAGGGGCCAAACAATGAGCAGTTCTTC,TRBJ2-1,NA,TRBD1,TRBV7-3
CASEVAGGRYEQYF,TGTGCCAGCGAGGTAGCGGGGGGCCGCTACGAGCAGTACTTC,TRBJ2-7,NA,TRBD2,TRBV28
CASTSGDSSYEQYF,TGTGCCAGTACGAGCGGGGACAGCTCCTACGAGCAGTACTTC,TRBJ2-7,NA,NA,TRBV19
CASSLRLNTEAFF,TGTGCCAGCAGCTTGCGTCTAAACACTGAAGCTTTCTTT,TRBJ1-1,NA,NA,TRBV5-6
CASSTNPTGDTQYF,TGTGCCAGCAGCACTAACCCGACGGGAGATACGCAGTATTTT,TRBJ2-3,NA,NA,TRBV6-4
CASSPGLVGSDTQYF,TGTGCCAGCAGCCCCGGACTAGTCGGTTCAGATACGCAGTATTTT,TRBJ2-3,once,TRBD2,TRBV7-2
CASRSGQGEFPNYGYTF,TGTGCCAGCAGGTCAGGACAGGGGGAATTCCCTAACTATGGCTACACCTTC,TRBJ1-2,NA,TRBD1,TRBV28
CASSGYDRRLITDTQYF,TGTGCCAGCAGTGGGTATGACAGGCGTCTAATCACAGATACGCAGTATTTT,TRBJ2-3,NA,NA,TRBV28
CASSADREAGANVLTF,TGTGCCAGCAGTGCGGACAGGGAGGCTGGGGCCAACGTCCTGACTTTC,TRBJ2-6,NA,TRBD1,TRBV2
CSAIYRGTYEQYF,TGCAGCGCGATCTACAGGGGAACCTACGAGCAGTACTTC,TRBJ2-7,once,TRBD1,TRBV29-1
CASSPQPARDSPLHF,TGTGCCAGCAGCCCCCAACCGGCCAGGGATTCACCCCTCCACTTT,TRBJ1-6,NA,NA,TRBV9
CASSLLAGGRDNEQYF,TGTGCCAGCAGTTTACTAGCGGGGGGGAGAGACAACGAGCAGTACTTC,TRBJ2-7,NA,TRBD2,TRBV28
CASSPGLAGAQETQYF,TGTGCCAGCTCACCAGGACTAGCGGGGGCTCAAGAGACCCAGTACTTC,TRBJ2-5,once,TRBD2,TRBV18
CASSVLPGTTDTQYF,TGTGCCAGCAGCGTACTCCCAGGGACAACAGATACGCAGTATTTT,TRBJ2-3,once,NA,TRBV9
CATSRDSRETQYF,TGTGCCACCAGCAGAGATAGCAGGGAGACCCAGTACTTC,TRBJ2-5,NA,NA,TRBV15
CASSQVTTGQTVYEQYF,TGTGCCAGCAGCCAAGTGACCACCGGGCAGACAGTCTACGAGCAGTACTTC,TRBJ2-7,NA,NA,TRBV14
CASSFLGKEQYF,TGTGCCAGCAGCTTCCTCGGGAAAGAGCAGTACTTC,TRBJ2-7,NA,NA,TRBV7-2
CASSLGPPGGETQYF,TGTGCCAGCAGCCTGGGACCGCCGGGGGGTGAGACCCAGTACTTC,TRBJ2-5,NA,TRBD2,TRBV7-7
CASRVSRNQPQHF,TGTGCCAGCAGGGTCTCCCGCAATCAGCCCCAGCATTTT,TRBJ1-5,NA,NA,TRBV28
CASSLSAGTEAFF,TGTGCCAGCAGCTTAAGCGCAGGGACTGAAGCTTTCTTT,TRBJ1-1,NA,NA,TRBV7-3